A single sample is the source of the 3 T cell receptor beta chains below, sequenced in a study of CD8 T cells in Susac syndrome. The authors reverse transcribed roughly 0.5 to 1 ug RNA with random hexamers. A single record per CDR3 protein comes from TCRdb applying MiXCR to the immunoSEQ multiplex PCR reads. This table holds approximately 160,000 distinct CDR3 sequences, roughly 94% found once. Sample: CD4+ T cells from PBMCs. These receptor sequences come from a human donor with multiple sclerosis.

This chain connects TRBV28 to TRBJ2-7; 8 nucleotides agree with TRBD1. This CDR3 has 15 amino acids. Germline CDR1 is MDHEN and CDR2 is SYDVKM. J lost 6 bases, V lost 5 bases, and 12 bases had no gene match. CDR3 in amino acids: CASSAPGQGTREQYF. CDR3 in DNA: TGTGCCAGCAGTGCCCCTGGACAGGGAACTCGCGAGCAGTACTTC.

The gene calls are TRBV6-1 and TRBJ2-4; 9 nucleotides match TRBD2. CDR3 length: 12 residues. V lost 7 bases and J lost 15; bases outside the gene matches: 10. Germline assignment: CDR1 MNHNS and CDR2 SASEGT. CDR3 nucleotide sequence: TGTGCCAGCACCGATAGCGGGAGACCCTTGTACTTC. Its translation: CASTDSGRPLYF.

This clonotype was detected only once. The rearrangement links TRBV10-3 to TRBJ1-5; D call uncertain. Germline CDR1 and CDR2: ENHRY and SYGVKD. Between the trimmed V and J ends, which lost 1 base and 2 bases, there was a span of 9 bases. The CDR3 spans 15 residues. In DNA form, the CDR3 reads TGTGCCATCAGTGAGTTAGGTCGGCGCAATCAGCCCCAGCATTTT. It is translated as CAISELGRRNQPQHF.